Shown below are 11 T cell receptor beta chains from a single sample sequenced in a study of T-cell reconstitution after alpha-beta-depleted transplantation in children. Preparation of the TCRbeta library was carried out with unique molecular identifiers. TCRdb re-called the PCR reads with MiXCR, one entry per CDR3 protein. There are roughly 100,000 distinct CDR3 sequences in the sample; 7.5% to 9.5% occur only once, and roughly 15% lies in the top ten. The input for sequencing was PBMCs, taken before TCRalphabeta/CD19-depleted stem cell transplant. The receptors stem from a boy aged 2-9 years with acute lymphoblastic leukemia, due to receive a stem cell transplant.

This clonotype has only a few counts. The chain couples TRBV27 to TRBJ1-1; D possibly corresponds to TRBD1 (6 bases). V was cut by 5 bases and J by 1 base, with 14 bases left in between. The CDR3 is 15 amino acids. CDR1 and CDR2 (germline): MNHEY, SMNVEV (reference sequence). In DNA, the CDR3 is TGTGCCAGCAGTCCCAGGGGCTTTGGGAACACTGAAGCTTTCTTT. It is translated as CASSPRGFGNTEAFF.

This clonotype turned up a few times. The chain employs TRBV10-3 and TRBJ1-1; TRBD1 agrees at 10 bases. CDR3 size: 15 residues. From germline, CDR1 is ENHRY and CDR2 SYGVKD. V shed 6 bases, J shed 1 base, and the junction held 5 bases outside the gene matches. The CDR3 sequence is CAIRGQGTENTEAFF. The CDR3, as DNA: TGTGCCATCAGGGGACAGGGGACTGAGAACACTGAAGCTTTCTTT.

The rearrangement links TRBV4-3 to TRBJ1-6; D perhaps matches TRBD1 (5 bases). The CDR3 contains 16 residues. Germline V gene data show CDR1 as LGHNA and CDR2 as YSLEER. V was trimmed by 6 bases and J by 1 base, leaving 13 bases between them. The CDR3 DNA is TGCGCCAGCAGGAACAGGTTTTCATCCTATAATTCACCCCTCCACTTT. Translating gives CASRNRFSSYNSPLHF.

At least ten counts were recorded for this clonotype. The chain joins TRBV10-3 to TRBJ1-5; 9 nucleotides agree with TRBD1. This CDR3 is 13 amino acids long. The V and J ends lost 10 bases and 4 bases, in that order; junction bases with no gene match: 5. CDR1 and CDR2 from the germline V gene are ENHRY and SYGVKD. The CDR3, as DNA: TGTGCCAGCGGGACAGGGCGAAATCAGCCCCAGCATTTT. This codes for CASGTGRNQPQHF.

This clonotype was observed many times. This chain links TRBV4-1 with TRBJ2-6; either TRBD1 or TRBD2 may supply D (5 bases each). The V gene lost 2 bases and the J gene lost 1 base, with 15 bases spanning the gap. From germline, CDR1 is MGHRA and CDR2 YSYEKL. The CDR3 covers 18 residues. The CDR3 nucleotides read TGCGCCAGCAGCCAAATTGATATGGGGGTGTCTGGGGCCAACGTCCTGACTTTC. It yields the protein CASSQIDMGVSGANVLTF.

This clonotype showed up many times. This chain joins TRBV7-8 and TRBJ2-7; 8 bases fit TRBD1. This CDR3 is built from 13 residues. Germline V gene data show CDR1 as SGHVS and CDR2 as FQNEAQ. Trimming at V came to 5 bases and at J to 5 bases, leaving 5 bases not matched to a gene. The CDR3 loop reads CASSRQGKHEQYF. CDR3 nucleotide sequence: TGTGCCAGCAGCCGACAGGGGAAGCACGAGCAGTACTTC.

CDR3 nucleotides: TGTGCCAGCAGCTTCCAATCGACGGTAAACTATGGCTACACCTTC. It is translated as CASSFQSTVNYGYTF. This rearrangement joins TRBV11-2 to TRBJ1-2; no clear D gene. Trimming stripped 3 bases from V and 2 bases from J, with 13 bases between. Per germline, CDR1 SGHAT and CDR2 FQNNGV. CDR3 length equals 15 residues.

This clonotype was counted only a few times. J is TRBJ2-5 and V is TRBV18; D is uncertain. Per the germline V gene, CDR1 is KGHSH and CDR2 is LQKENI. V was cut by 4 bases and J by 1 base, with 4 bases left in between. This CDR3 contains 12 residues. The CDR3 DNA is TGTGCCAGCTCACTAAGCCAAGAGACCCAGTACTTC. Its protein product is CASSLSQETQYF.

This clonotype has just a few counts. The chain recombines TRBV20-1 with TRBJ2-1; 8 nucleotides line up with TRBD2. J gave up 4 bases and V 6 bases, and 11 bases lay outside the gene matches. The germline V gene encodes CDR1 DFQATT and CDR2 SNEGSKA (reference sequence). This CDR3 region has 15 residues. CDR3 nucleotides: TGCAGTGCCCCCGAAACCGCGGGGGGTTACAATGAGCAGTTCTTC. Protein sequence: CSAPETAGGYNEQFF.

Many counts were recorded for this clonotype. The V call is TRBV3-1, the J call TRBJ2-1; D ambiguous. V dropped 0 bases and J dropped 5 bases, with 5 bases sitting between them. The length of the CDR3 is 13 residues. The germline V gene encodes CDR1 LGHDT and CDR2 YNNKEL (reference sequence). CDR3 nucleotide sequence: TGTGCCAGCAGCCAAGATATCCACAATGAGCAGTTCTTC. It codes for CASSQDIHNEQFF.

In DNA, the CDR3 is TGTGCCAGCTCACTACCGGGGCCGGACTACGAGCAGTACTTC. Residues: CASSLPGPDYEQYF. This rearrangement joins TRBV18 to TRBJ2-7; D may be TRBD1 or TRBD2 (5 bases each). CDR3 length: 14 amino acids. The V and J ends lost 4 bases and 3 bases respectively, with 13 bases between them. Germline CDR1 reads KGHSH; CDR2 reads LQKENI.